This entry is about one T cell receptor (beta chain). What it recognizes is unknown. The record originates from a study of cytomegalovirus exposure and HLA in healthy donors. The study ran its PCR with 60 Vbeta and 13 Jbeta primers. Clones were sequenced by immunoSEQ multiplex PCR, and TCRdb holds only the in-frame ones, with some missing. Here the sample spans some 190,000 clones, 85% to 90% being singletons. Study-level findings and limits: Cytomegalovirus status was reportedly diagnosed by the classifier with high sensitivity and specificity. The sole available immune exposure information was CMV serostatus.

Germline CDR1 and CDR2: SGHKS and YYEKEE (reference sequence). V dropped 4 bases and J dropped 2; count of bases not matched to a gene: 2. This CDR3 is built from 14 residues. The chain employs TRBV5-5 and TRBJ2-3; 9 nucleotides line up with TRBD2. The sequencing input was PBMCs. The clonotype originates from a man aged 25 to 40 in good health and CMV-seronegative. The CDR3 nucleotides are TGTGCCAGCAGCGCGGGGGGGGACACAGATACGCAGTATTTT. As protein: CASSAGGDTDTQYF.